The next 14 T cell receptor beta chains were all read from a single sample in a study of blood T cells in healthy people across ages. Then a second PCR, running roughly 7 to 11 cycles, was carried out with a sample-barcoded 5' primer and a J-beta primer mix. TCRdb ran MiXCR on the 5' RACE reads and lists one entry per CDR3 protein. Of around 1,500,000 distinct CDR3 sequences in the sample, 35% to 45% were seen once. The source material was blood. These TCRs come from a woman between 18 and 30 years old in good health.

The chain links TRBV10-1 to TRBJ2-1, with D maybe TRBD2 (6 bases). Germline V gene sequence: CDR1 WNHNN, CDR2 SYGVQD (reference sequence). V was pared by 5 bases and J by 6 bases, with 14 bases between. This CDR3 comprises 14 residues. The CDR3 loop reads CASSRPGAVNEQFF. The CDR3 region has the DNA TGCGCCAGCAGTCGTCCGGGAGCGGTCAATGAGCAGTTCTTC.

This clonotype was detected only a few times. The gene calls are TRBV7-9 and TRBJ1-2; 8 positions match TRBD1. Germline V gene lookup returns CDR1 SEHNR and CDR2 FQNEAQ (reference sequence). The CDR3 extends over 15 amino acids. V shed 5 bases, J shed 3 bases, and the junction held 8 bases outside the gene matches. CDR3 bases: TGTGCCAGCAGCGCTGGGCAGGGGGCTTACTATGGCTACACCTTC. It codes for CASSAGQGAYYGYTF.

This chain uses TRBV7-9 with TRBJ2-3; 9 bases match TRBD2. The CDR3 is 15 residues long. V trimming: 1 base; J trimming: 4 bases; junction bases outside the gene matches: 3. Germline assignment: CDR1 SEHNR and CDR2 FQNEAQ (reference sequence). CDR3 in DNA: TGTGCCAGCAGCTTAGGACTAGCGGACGCAGATACGCAGTATTTT. Its protein is CASSLGLADADTQYF.

The V and J genes are TRBV11-2 and TRBJ2-5; unclear D gene. V was cut by 2 bases and J by 0 bases, with 7 bases left in between. The germline V gene has CDR1 SGHAT and CDR2 FQNNGV. The CDR3 runs to 14 residues. The CDR3: CASSLSRHQETQYF. The CDR3 coding sequence is TGTGCCAGCAGCTTATCCCGGCACCAAGAGACCCAGTACTTC.

The chain employs TRBV5-1 and TRBJ1-1, with a possible D match to TRBD1 (5 bases). V lost 4 bases and J 7 bases, leaving 17 bases between the germline ends. This CDR3 comprises 14 residues. Germline lookup yields CDR1 SGHRS and CDR2 YFSETQ. This chain's CDR3 is CASSRDGEFDEAFF. CDR3 coding DNA: TGCGCCAGCAGCCGGGACGGAGAATTCGATGAAGCTTTCTTT.

The genes are TRBV28 and TRBJ1-5; a possible D gene is TRBD1 (5 bases). Germline V CDR1 and CDR2: MDHEN, SYDVKM. This CDR3 spans 13 amino acids. The V end lost 7 bases, the J end lost 5 bases, and 12 bases lay between the germline ends. CDR3 in amino acids: CASNLMGHQPQHF. CDR3 DNA: TGTGCCAGCAACCTAATGGGACATCAGCCCCAGCATTTT.

The chain joins TRBV11-2 to TRBJ1-4; no reliable D call. Looked up from germline, CDR1 is SGHAT and CDR2 is FQNNGV. This CDR3 contains 17 residues. Between the trimmed V and J ends, which lost 4 bases and 6 bases, there was a span of 21 bases. The CDR3 sequence: CASSWPQTGEEDEKLFF. The CDR3 nucleotides read TGTGCCAGCAGCTGGCCCCAAACGGGAGAAGAAGATGAAAAACTGTTTTTT.

This chain connects TRBV4-3 to TRBJ2-1, with 9 nucleotides matching TRBD2. Germline-derived CDR1 and CDR2 are LGHNA and YSLEER. The CDR3 loop spans 16 amino acids. The J segment lost 8 bases and the V segment lost 0 bases, leaving 8 bases of the junction unmatched. The CDR3 bases are TGCGCCAGCAGCCAAGATCTAGCGGGGATTTACGATGAGCAGTTCTTC. Encoded protein: CASSQDLAGIYDEQFF.

This clonotype was counted between two and nine times. This sequence joins TRBV9 and TRBJ2-7; TRBD2 matches 9 bases. J lost 4 bases, V lost 0 bases, and 8 bases had no gene match. Germline V gene sequence: CDR1 SGDLS, CDR2 YYNGEE. The CDR3 loop spans 16 amino acids. CDR3 residues: CASSVAEAGGPYEQYF. DNA of the CDR3: TGTGCCAGCAGCGTAGCTGAGGCGGGAGGGCCATACGAGCAGTACTTC. Based on the CDR3 plus reference TRBV9 and TRBJ2-7, the full variable domain is DSGVTQTPKHLITATGQRVTLRCSPRSGDLSVYWYQQSLDQGLQFLIQYYNGEERAKGNILERFSAQQFPDLHSELNLSSLELGDSALYFCASSVAEAGGPYEQYFGPGTRLTVT.

There are a few counts of this clonotype. The V gene is TRBV20-1, the J gene TRBJ1-5, with no clear D. Per the germline V gene, CDR1 is DFQATT and CDR2 is SNEGSKA (reference sequence). This CDR3 has 12 amino acids. The CDR3 loop reads CSLGRANQPQHF. As DNA, the CDR3 is TGCAGCTTAGGACGGGCAAATCAGCCCCAGCATTTT.

V gene TRBV9 combines with J gene TRBJ2-7; either TRBD1 or TRBD2 may supply D (5 bases each). CDR1 is SGDLS, CDR2 YYNGEE, per germline. V was shortened by 3 bases and J by 1 base, with 11 bases between the two germline ends. The CDR3 sequence is 14 residues long. Here the CDR3 reads CASSGAWGSYEQYF. In DNA, the CDR3 is TGTGCCAGCAGCGGGGCGTGGGGGTCCTACGAGCAGTACTTC.

This chain links TRBV2 with TRBJ2-1; D is possibly TRBD2 (5 bases). This CDR3 has 17 residues. Germline V gene data show CDR1 as SNHLY and CDR2 as FYNNEI. V lost 2 bases, J lost 3 bases, and 17 bases lay in between. CDR3 residues: CASSEIGFSDYYNEQFF. The CDR3 DNA follows: TGTGCCAGCAGTGAAATCGGCTTCAGCGACTACTACAATGAGCAGTTCTTC.

This clonotype was seen only a few times. The gene calls are TRBV5-6 and TRBJ1-2, with D uncertain. The germline V gene encodes CDR1 SGHDT and CDR2 YYEEEE. V lost 0 bases and J lost 2, with 11 bases in between. CDR3 length: 15 amino acids. This CDR3 reads CASSLEGRPNYGYTF. The CDR3 DNA sequence: TGTGCCAGCAGCTTGGAGGGCAGGCCCAACTATGGCTACACCTTC. Combining the CDR3 with reference TRBV5-6 and TRBJ1-2 gives the whole variable domain DAGVTQSPTHLIKTRGQQVTLRCSPKSGHDTVSWYQQALGQGPQFIFQYYEEEERQRGNFPDRFSGHQFPNYSSELNVNALLLGDSALYLCASSLEGRPNYGYTFGSGTRLTVV.

The DNA of the CDR3 is TGCAGTGCTAGAAGCGGGAGGACCGACTACGAGCAGTACTTC. Its protein is CSARSGRTDYEQYF. V is TRBV20-1 and J is TRBJ2-5; 9 bases fit TRBD2. TRBJ2-7 matches the DNA end more closely, so the J call is doubtful. The CDR3 runs 14 residues. Per germline, CDR1 DFQATT and CDR2 SNEGSKA (reference sequence).